A single sample is the source of the 2 T cell receptor beta chains below, sequenced in a study of blood T cell repertoires in COVID-19 (dated by TCRdb to 2020 to 2022). The protocol used for the library was the immunoSEQ multiplex PCR assay. Drawn from immuneACCESS, this table holds only the in-frame rearrangements with V and J called that TCRdb kept. Clones are partly lost; checked studies trace under half to an unresolved V gene and leave the rest unexplained. A total of about 270,000 clones appear in this sample, around four fifths of them only once. Jointly, the top ten make up around 4.5% of the sample. The sample consisted of peripheral blood. The receptor set was obtained from a woman between 45 and 60 years old with active or convalescent COVID-19.

V is TRBV4-1 and J is TRBJ2-1; TRBD2 agrees at 10 bases. Germline CDR1 MGHRA, CDR2 YSYEKL. V trimming: 4 bases; J trimming: 6 bases; junction bases outside the gene matches: 9. The CDR3 extends over 16 amino acids. The CDR3 sequence is CASSRGLAGVGNEQFF. In DNA, the CDR3 is TGCGCCAGCAGCCGAGGGCTAGCGGGAGTTGGCAATGAGCAGTTCTTC.

The chain links TRBV5-4 to TRBJ2-2; D perhaps matches TRBD1 (6 bases). V lost 3 bases and J 5 bases, leaving 17 bases between the germline ends. Germline V gene sequence: CDR1 SGHNT, CDR2 YYREEE (reference sequence). The CDR3 covers 16 residues. CDR3 DNA: TGTGCCAGCAGCTCCTACTTACAGGGTGGAACCGGGGAGCTGTTTTTT. It codes for CASSSYLQGGTGELFF.